This T cell receptor beta chain was captured in a study of control samples from healthy donors and cancer patients. The protocol was immunoSEQ multiplex PCR, while the TCRdb copy is restricted to in-frame clones and leaves out a portion. The sample holds some 120,000 clones, under 95% seen once. The sample consisted of PBMCs. This sequence was found in a man aged 50-59 years with head and neck cancer.

The CDR3 DNA sequence: TGCGCCAGCAGCTTGGTAGGAGTTGCTGAAGCTTTCTTT. This translates into CASSLVGVAEAFF. The V gene is TRBV5-1, the J gene TRBJ1-1; D ambiguous. V was shortened by 0 bases and J by 6 bases, with 9 bases between the two germline ends. CDR3 size: 13 residues. Germline values: CDR1 SGHRS, CDR2 YFSETQ.